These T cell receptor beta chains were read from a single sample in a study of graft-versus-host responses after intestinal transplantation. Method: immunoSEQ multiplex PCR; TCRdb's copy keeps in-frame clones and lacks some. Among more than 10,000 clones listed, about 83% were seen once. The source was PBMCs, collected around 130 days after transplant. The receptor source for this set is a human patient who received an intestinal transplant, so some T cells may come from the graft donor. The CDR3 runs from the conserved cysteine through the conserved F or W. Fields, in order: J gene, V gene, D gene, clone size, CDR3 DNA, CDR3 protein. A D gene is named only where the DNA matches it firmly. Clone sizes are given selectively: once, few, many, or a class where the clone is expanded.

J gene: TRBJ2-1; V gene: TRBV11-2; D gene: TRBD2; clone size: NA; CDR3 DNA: TGTGCCAGCAGCTTAGATCCTTGGCGGGAGAAAGGTAATGAGCAGTTCTTC; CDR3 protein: CASSLDPWREKGNEQFF
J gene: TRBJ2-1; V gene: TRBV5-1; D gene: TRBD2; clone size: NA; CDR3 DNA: TGCGCCAGCAGCCTACTAGCGGGGTACAATGAGCAGTTCTTC; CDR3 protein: CASSLLAGYNEQFF
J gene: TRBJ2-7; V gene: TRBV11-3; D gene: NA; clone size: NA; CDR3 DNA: TGTGCCAGCAGCTTGGGGTTAGGGGAGCAGTACTTC; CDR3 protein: CASSLGLGEQYF
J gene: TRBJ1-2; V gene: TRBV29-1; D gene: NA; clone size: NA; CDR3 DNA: TGCAGCGTTGCCCCAGGGGAGGAGGACTATGGCTACACCTTC; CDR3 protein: CSVAPGEEDYGYTF
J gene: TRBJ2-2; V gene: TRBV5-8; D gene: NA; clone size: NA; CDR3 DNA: TGTGCCAGCAGCTTGGCCGGGCTGTACACCGGGGAGCTGTTTTTT; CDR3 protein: CASSLAGLYTGELFF
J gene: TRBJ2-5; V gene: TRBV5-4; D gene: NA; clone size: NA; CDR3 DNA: TGTGCCAGCAGCTTGCGGCTAGGAAAAGAGACCCAGTACTTC; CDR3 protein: CASSLRLGKETQYF
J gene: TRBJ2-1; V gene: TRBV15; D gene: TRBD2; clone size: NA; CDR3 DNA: TGTGCCACCAGCAGAGGGTATAGCGGGAGGGCCGGTACGGGTCTGGGCAATGAGCAGTTCTTC; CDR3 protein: CATSRGYSGRAGTGLGNEQFF
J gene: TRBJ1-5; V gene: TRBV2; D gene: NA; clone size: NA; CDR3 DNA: TGTGCCAGCAGGTCTACAGGGCTCAATCAGCCCCAGCATTTT; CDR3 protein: CASRSTGLNQPQHF
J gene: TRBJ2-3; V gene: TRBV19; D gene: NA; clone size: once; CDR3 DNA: TGTGCCAGTAGTATAGGGGGCCTCGGTCCCACAGATACGCAGTATTTT; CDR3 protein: CASSIGGLGPTDTQYF
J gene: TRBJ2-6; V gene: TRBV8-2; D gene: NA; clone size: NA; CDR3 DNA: TGTGGCACAAGAGTTAAGATAACACAAAGTCGGGCCAACGTCCTGACTTTC; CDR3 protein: CGTRVKITQSRANVLTF
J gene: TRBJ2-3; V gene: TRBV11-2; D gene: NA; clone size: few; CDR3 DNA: TGTGCCAGCAGCTTAGAACGTGGTAGCACAGATACGCAGTATTTT; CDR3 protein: CASSLERGSTDTQYF
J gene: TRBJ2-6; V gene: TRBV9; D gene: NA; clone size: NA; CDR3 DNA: TGTGCCAGCAGCCTCCCGGGACAAAGCTCTGGGGCCAACGTCCTGACTTTC; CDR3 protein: CASSLPGQSSGANVLTF
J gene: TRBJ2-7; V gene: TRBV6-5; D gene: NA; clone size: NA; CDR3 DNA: TGTGCCAGCAGTGAAACCGTTGGTCCGTACGAGCAGTACTTC; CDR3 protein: CASSETVGPYEQYF
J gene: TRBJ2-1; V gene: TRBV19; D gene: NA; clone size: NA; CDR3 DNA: TGTGCCAGTCACCCCTGGGCGGGGAGCTCCTACAATGAGCAGTTCTTC; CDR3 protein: CASHPWAGSSYNEQFF
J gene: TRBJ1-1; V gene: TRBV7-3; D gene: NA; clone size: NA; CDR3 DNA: TGTGCCAGCAGTTCAAACGGGGGGATAGGACCCACTGAAGCTTTCTTT; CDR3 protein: CASSSNGGIGPTEAFF
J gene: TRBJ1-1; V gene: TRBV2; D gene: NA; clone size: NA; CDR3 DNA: TGTGCCAGCAGTGTTGGCAGGGGGAACACTGAAGCTTTCTTT; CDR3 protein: CASSVGRGNTEAFF
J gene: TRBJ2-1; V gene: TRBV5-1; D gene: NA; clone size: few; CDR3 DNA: TGCGCCAGCAGCGGGCGGGGAGGCAATGAGCAGTTCTTC; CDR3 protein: CASSGRGGNEQFF
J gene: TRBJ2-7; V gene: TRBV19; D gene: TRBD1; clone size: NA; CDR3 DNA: TGTGCCAGTAGTATAGCACAGGGGCCCACCTACGAGCAGTACTTC; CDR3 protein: CASSIAQGPTYEQYF
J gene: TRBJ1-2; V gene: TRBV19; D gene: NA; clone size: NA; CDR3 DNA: TGTGCCAGTGCCGCCCGGGACCGCGATGCCGGCTACACCTTC; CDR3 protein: CASAARDRDAGYTF